This TCR beta chain comes out of a study of blood T cell repertoires in COVID-19. CDR3 size: 14 residues. V was clipped by 2 bases and J by 0 bases, with 6 bases between them. The germline gives CDR1 PRHDT, CDR2 FYEKMQ (reference sequence). Per the original methods: Researchers report that nucleated cell counts were estimated from reference gene primer amplification. Assay used: immunoSEQ multiplex PCR; TCRdb lists only in-frame clones, some missing. The DNA was the basis for D and trimming; V, J and clone size are from that table. The sample contains 75,000 to 90,000 clones, about 92% of which appear only once.

The sample taken for sequencing was peripheral blood. This TCR was recovered from a man younger than 30 with COVID-19, enrolled during active disease. The chain employs TRBV13 and TRBJ2-3, with D unclear. CDR3 sequence (DNA): TGTGCCAGCAGCTTATGGGCCAGCACAGATACGCAGTATTTT. Its translation is CASSLWASTDTQYF.